The 5 T cell receptor beta chains reported below all come from one sample, sequenced in a study of CD8+ T cells in alopecia areata. TCR sequencing used cDNA made by reverse transcription of extracted RNA. Here immunoSEQ multiplex PCR was the method, and the copy in TCRdb shows in-frame clones only, minus some. The sample includes under 250,000 clones, around 65% of them seen just once. Treatment specified: oral pan-JAK inhibitor, 5-10 mg twice daily. Sequenced material: CD4+ T cells sorted from blood, taken around week 42, from a patient treated with tofacitinib. The receptors derive from a human donor with alopecia areata.

The V call is TRBV11-2, the J call TRBJ2-7, with D perhaps TRBD1 (5 bases). Germline V gene data show CDR1 as SGHAT and CDR2 as FQNNGV. The CDR3 has 13 amino acids. The V end lost 5 bases, the J end lost 7 bases, and 15 bases lay between the germline ends. The chain's CDR3 is CASSRNDRTEQYF. Written as DNA, the CDR3 is TGTGCCAGCAGCCGTAATGACCGGACAGAGCAGTACTTC.

J is TRBJ1-2 and V is TRBV30; D is unresolved. Germline CDR1 and CDR2: GTSNPN and SVGIG (reference sequence). V lost 1 base and J lost 8, with 11 bases in between. CDR3 length: 12 amino acids. The CDR3 region has the DNA TGTGCCTGGAGTGGCCCGCCAGGAGGCTACACCTTC. Translating it yields CAWSGPPGGYTF.

This clone was counted a few times. This chain links TRBV7-3 with TRBJ2-3; 14 nucleotides match TRBD2. The germline V gene encodes CDR1 SGHTA and CDR2 FQGTGA. CDR3 size: 18 residues. V trimming: 2 bases; J trimming: 5 bases; junction bases outside the gene matches: 9. The CDR3 loop is CASSLDPGTSGGEDTQYF. The CDR3 DNA reads as TGTGCCAGCAGCTTAGACCCAGGGACTAGCGGGGGAGAAGATACGCAGTATTTT.

This rearrangement joins TRBV30 to TRBJ1-1; no clear D. This CDR3 contains 10 residues. Trimming left V 7 bases short and J 8 bases short, with 11 bases between. From germline, CDR1 is GTSNPN and CDR2 SVGIG (reference sequence). CDR3: CASSGEEAFF. The CDR3 DNA sequence: TGTGCCTCATCGGGTGAAGAAGCTTTCTTT.

CDR3 nucleotides: TGTGCCAGCTCTCCGAAGAATGAGAAGGCTGAAGCTTTCTTT. This sequence encodes CASSPKNEKAEAFF. V is TRBV18 and J is TRBJ1-1; no reliable D call. The germline CDR1 and CDR2 sequences are KGHSH and LQKENI. Trimming removed 6 bases at V and 6 bases at J, with 17 bases between. This CDR3 contains 14 residues.